The entry below gives a single T cell receptor beta chain sequence along with its context. Its antigen is currently unknown. The sample's treatment: some 19 received Ad26.COV2.S at low or high dose, single or two shots; 5 received placebo; per-sample allocation not given. Samples came from day 63 after the first vaccine or placebo injection. In the vaccine, an Ad26 vector expressed the SARS-CoV-2 spike of the Wuhan strain. These data are taken from a study of Ad26.COV2.S vaccination and SARS-CoV-2 variants. Study conclusions and caveats: Breadth measured for non-spike TCRs was similar across vaccine and placebo recipients.

Measured with immunoSEQ multiplex PCR; TCRdb has only the in-frame clones, and not every one. The sample has 400,000 to 500,000 clones; 75% to 90% are singletons. Material: peripheral blood, obtained in a trial of Ad26.COV2.S vaccine versus placebo. The clonotype originates from a person aged 18-60 years who received the Ad26.COV2.S COVID-19 vaccine or a placebo.

This chain's CDR3 is CASSQVTALGEAFF. CDR3 sequence (DNA): TGCGCCAGCAGCCAAGTGACGGCGCTCGGCGAAGCTTTCTTT. The chain carries TRBV4-3 and TRBJ1-1; D remains ambiguous. There are 14 residues in the CDR3. V lost 1 base to trimming and J lost 8 bases, with 14 bases between them. Germline lookup yields CDR1 LGHNA and CDR2 YSLEER.